The 13 T cell receptor beta chains listed next were all sequenced from one sample in a study of blood T cells in healthy people across ages. A second PCR of about 7 to 12 cycles used a sample-barcoded 5' primer and a J-beta primer mix. TCRdb reprocessed the 5' RACE reads via MiXCR and lists one record per CDR3 protein. In the table there are about a million distinct CDR3 sequences, around 48% of which are singletons. The sequenced sample was blood. These receptors originate from a man under 40 in good health.

The chain links TRBV7-2 to TRBJ1-1; TRBD1 might be the D (6 bases). The ends were cut back, 5 bases at V and 4 bases at J, with 14 bases in the middle. Per the germline V gene, CDR1 is SGHTA and CDR2 is FQGNSA. The CDR3 has 14 residues. CDR3 sequence: CASSRGGRGTEAFF. In DNA, the CDR3 is TGTGCCAGCAGCAGAGGGGGAAGAGGCACTGAAGCTTTCTTT.

The genes are TRBV15 and TRBJ1-2, with no clear D. The V and J ends lost 0 bases and 8 bases respectively, with 19 bases between them. Germline CDR1 LNHNV, CDR2 YYDKDF (reference sequence). The CDR3 is 16 amino acids. In DNA form, the CDR3 reads TGTGCCACCAGCAGAGATCACGGGCGCGAACGGCTAGGCTACACCTTC. Its protein product is CATSRDHGRERLGYTF. Full variable domain (outside the CDR3, taken from reference TRBV15 and TRBJ1-2): DAMVIQNPRYQVTQFGKPVTLSCSQTLNHNVMYWYQQKSSQAPKLLFHYYDKDFNNEADTPDNFQSRRPNTSFCFLDIRSPGLGDTAMYLCATSRDHGRERLGYTFGSGTRLTVV.

The sample holds many counts of this clonotype. This chain joins TRBV4-2 and TRBJ2-3, with TRBD1 matching over 7 bases. Germline CDR1 LGHNA, CDR2 YNFKEQ. V lost 1 base and J lost 1; bases outside the gene matches: 2. This CDR3 contains 15 residues. The CDR3 spells CASSQGQGGTDTQYF. CDR3 coding DNA: TGTGCCAGCAGCCAAGGACAGGGCGGCACAGATACGCAGTATTTT.

The rearrangement links TRBV28 to TRBJ2-1; 10 bases map to TRBD2. The CDR3 is made up of 18 amino acids. The J segment lost 3 bases and the V segment lost 3 bases, leaving 11 bases of the junction unmatched. The germline CDR1 and CDR2 sequences are MDHEN and SYDVKM. In DNA, the CDR3 is TGTGCCAGCAGTTTCATACTAGCGGGGAGGCAAGACTACAATGAGCAGTTCTTC. Protein: CASSFILAGRQDYNEQFF.

The genes are TRBV19 and TRBJ1-1, with a possible D match to TRBD1 (6 bases). The germline CDR1 and CDR2 sequences are LNHDA and SQIVND (reference sequence). The V and J ends lost 0 bases and 0 bases respectively, with 11 bases between them. The length of the CDR3 is 16 residues. For the CDR3, the DNA is TGTGCCAGTAGTATAGATAAATACAGGGTGAACACTGAAGCTTTCTTT. It is translated as CASSIDKYRVNTEAFF.

This clonotype was seen a handful of times. The chain is built from TRBV11-2 and TRBJ2-1; tentatively, D is TRBD1 or TRBD2 (5 bases each). The CDR3 spans 17 residues. The V gene's germline CDR1 is SGHAT and CDR2 FQNNGV. V lost 5 bases and J 8 bases, leaving 25 bases between the germline ends. The CDR3 region has the DNA TGTGCCAGCAGCCCCAACCCCGGGACCCCTCCGTCCCATGAGCAGTTCTTC. Amino acids: CASSPNPGTPPSHEQFF.

This chain joins TRBV3-1 and TRBJ1-6; the D is unclear. V shed 1 base and J shed 7 bases, with 11 bases lying between them. Germline assignment: CDR1 LGHDT and CDR2 YNNKEL (reference sequence). CDR3 size: 15 residues. The CDR3 is CASSQVARGNSPLHF. CDR3 nucleotide sequence: TGTGCCAGCAGCCAAGTCGCCAGAGGGAATTCACCCCTCCACTTT.

To note about this clonotype: This clone may be a read error of a much larger clone one base away. This CDR3 is CASSGGNRMLSIQYF. Written as DNA, the CDR3 is TGTGCCAGCAGCGGGGGGAACAGGATGCTTAGCATTCAGTACTTC. The chain joins TRBV7-2 to TRBJ2-4, with a weak D call TRBD2 (6 bases). Germline V gene lookup returns CDR1 SGHTA and CDR2 FQGNSA. V was pared by 5 bases and J by 9 bases, with 20 bases between. CDR3 size: 15 residues. Together with reference TRBV7-2 and TRBJ2-4, the CDR3 gives the full variable domain: GAGVSQSPSNKVTEKGKDVELRCDPISGHTALYWYRQSLGQGLEFLIYFQGNSAPDKSGLPSDRFSAERTGGSVSTLTIQRTQQEDSAVYLCASSGGNRMLSIQYFGAGTRLSVL.

This clonotype was seen at least ten times. This chain links TRBV20-1 with TRBJ1-4; 8 bases map to TRBD1. The CDR3 loop spans 14 amino acids. J gave up 2 bases and V 6 bases, and 5 bases lay outside the gene matches. From germline, CDR1 is DFQATT and CDR2 SNEGSKA (reference sequence). CDR3 sequence reads: CSASNRGTNEKLFF. The CDR3 DNA sequence: TGCAGTGCCAGCAACAGGGGGACTAATGAAAAACTGTTTTTT.

This CDR3 reads CASSQVSGANTGELFF. The CDR3 coding sequence is TGCGCCAGCAGCCAAGTCTCCGGGGCGAACACCGGGGAGCTGTTTTTT. This rearrangement joins TRBV4-1 to TRBJ2-2; TRBD2 might be the D (5 bases). Looked up from germline, CDR1 is MGHRA and CDR2 is YSYEKL. The ends were cut back, 1 base at V and 0 bases at J, with 9 bases in the middle. CDR3 length: 16 amino acids.

This chain joins TRBV7-9 and TRBJ1-5; the D gene is possibly TRBD1 (6 bases). The CDR3 consists of 15 residues. Trimming removed 6 bases at V and 2 bases at J, with 14 bases between. The V gene's germline CDR1 is SEHNR and CDR2 FQNEAQ (reference sequence). The CDR3 protein is CASSQQGGRNQPQHF. CDR3 nucleotide sequence: TGTGCCAGCAGTCAACAGGGAGGACGCAATCAGCCCCAGCATTTT.

This clonotype was found a few times. The V gene is TRBV4-1, the J gene TRBJ2-5; D is perhaps TRBD1 (6 bases). The CDR3 totals 18 residues. Germline loops: CDR1 MGHRA, CDR2 YSYEKL. V was cut by 0 bases and J by 3 bases, with 20 bases left in between. The CDR3 nucleotides are TGCGCCAGCAGCCAAGAAGCGGTTGGTCAGGGGCGGGAAGAGACCCAGTACTTC. Its translation: CASSQEAVGQGREETQYF.

J is TRBJ2-1 and V is TRBV20-1; 9 bases agree with TRBD2. Germline lookup yields CDR1 DFQATT and CDR2 SNEGSKA (reference sequence). The CDR3 runs 14 residues. With V trimmed by 4 bases and J by 4 bases, 5 bases remained unmatched. The CDR3, as DNA: TGCAGTGCTATCAGCGGGGGGCCTTACAATGAGCAGTTCTTC. This encodes CSAISGGPYNEQFF.